This record concerns one T cell receptor beta chain sequence. Its antigen is as yet unknown. These data are taken from a study of T cell repertoires in cytomegalovirus infection. This CDR3 spans 10 amino acids. Germline V gene lookup returns CDR1 SQVTM and CDR2 ANQGSEA. Trimming took off 6 bases at V and 4 bases at J, with 6 bases between the two ends. TCRdb ran MiXCR on the reads and lists one entry per CDR3 protein. Of fewer than 1,000,000 distinct CDR3 sequences in the sample, approximately 31% were seen once. The clonotype comes from a human donor in good health (CMV status not recorded). Some clones in this sample may be carry-over from other donors' samples. This chain links TRBV29-1 with TRBJ1-2; D is ambiguous. The sample here was cultured CD8+ T cells from PBMCs, taken from culture after CMV antigen stimulation. This CDR3 reads CSVPPYGYTF. DNA for the CDR3: TGCAGCGTGCCGCCCTATGGCTACACCTTC.